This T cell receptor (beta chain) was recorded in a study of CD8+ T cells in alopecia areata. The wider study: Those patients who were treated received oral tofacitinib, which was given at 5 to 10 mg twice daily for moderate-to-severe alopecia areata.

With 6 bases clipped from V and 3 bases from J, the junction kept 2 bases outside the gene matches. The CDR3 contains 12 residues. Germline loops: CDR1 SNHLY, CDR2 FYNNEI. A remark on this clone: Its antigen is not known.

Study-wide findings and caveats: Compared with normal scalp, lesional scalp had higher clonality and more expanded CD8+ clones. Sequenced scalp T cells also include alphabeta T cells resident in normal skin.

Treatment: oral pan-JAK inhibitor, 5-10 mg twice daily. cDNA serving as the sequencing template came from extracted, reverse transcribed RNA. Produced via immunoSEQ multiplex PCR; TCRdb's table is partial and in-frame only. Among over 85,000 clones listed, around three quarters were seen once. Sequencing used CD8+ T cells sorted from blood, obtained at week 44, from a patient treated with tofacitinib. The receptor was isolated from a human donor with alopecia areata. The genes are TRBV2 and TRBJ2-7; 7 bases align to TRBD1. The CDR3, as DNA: TGTGCCAGCAGGCCAGGGGGCTACGAGCAGTACTTC. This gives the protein CASRPGGYEQYF. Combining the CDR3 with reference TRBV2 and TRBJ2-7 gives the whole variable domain EPEVTQTPSHQVTQMGQEVILRCVPISNHLYFYWYRQILGQKVEFLVSFYNNEISEKSEIFDDQFSVERPDGSNFTLKIRSTKLEDSAMYFCASRPGGYEQYFGPGTRLTVT.